One sample yielded the 4 T cell receptor beta chains listed below, sequenced in a study of T cells after yellow fever vaccination (dated by TCRdb to between 2017 and 2020). The library was generated by 5' RACE. The reads were generated on an Illumina HiSeq 2500. The public reads were run again by TCRdb, first through fastp at Q25 and then through MiXCR, and only productive beta chains were kept. Rows are unified per CDR3 protein, each entry keeping the most common DNA and genes. This sample holds 200,000 to 300,000 distinct CDR3 sequences; roughly 13% were observed only once. The top ten constitute roughly 0.5% of the sample. The meaning of the sample's treatment or condition label: live attenuated yellow fever vaccine strain. Sequencing used CD4+ T cells sorted from PBMCs, obtained 45 days after the yellow fever booster vaccination. The source is a man aged 30 to 39 who received the YFV17D yellow fever vaccine.

This clonotype came up a few times. V and J are TRBV5-1 and TRBJ1-1; D is unclear. Per the germline V gene, CDR1 is SGHRS and CDR2 is YFSETQ. This CDR3 is 14 amino acids long. Trimming pared 4 bases from V and 1 base from J, leaving 11 bases between. The CDR3 spells CASSRNDWNTEAFF. The CDR3 DNA is TGCGCCAGCAGCAGGAACGACTGGAACACTGAAGCTTTCTTT.

The chain employs TRBV10-3 and TRBJ2-7, with 8 bases fitting TRBD1. V was pared by 1 base and J by 4 bases, with 6 bases of the junction left unmatched. This CDR3 region has 15 residues. The V gene's germline CDR1 is ENHRY and CDR2 SYGVKD. The CDR3 loop is CAISEFDRGGYEQYF. In DNA form, the CDR3 reads TGTGCCATCAGTGAGTTCGACAGGGGAGGATACGAGCAGTACTTC.

This clonotype was seen a handful of times. The V gene is TRBV27, the J gene TRBJ2-1, with D hard to call. The CDR3 consists of 15 residues. V gave up 4 bases and J gave up 5 bases, with 15 bases separating them. Germline V lookup: CDR1 MNHEY, CDR2 SMNVEV (reference sequence). CDR3 loop: CASSSSWAENNEQFF. CDR3 in DNA: TGTGCCAGCAGTTCTTCCTGGGCGGAGAACAATGAGCAGTTCTTC.

This clonotype occurred a few times. This CDR3 is CASSPLGSNQPQHF. The CDR3 coding sequence is TGTGCCAGCAGTCCTTTAGGGAGCAATCAGCCCCAGCATTTT. J is TRBJ1-5 and V is TRBV12-3 or TRBV12-4; D not certain. V was clipped by 5 bases and J by 1 base, with 9 bases between them. The CDR3 has 14 residues.